This is a list of T cell receptor beta chains from one sample in a study of beta chain features in type 1 diabetes. Assay: immunoSEQ multiplex PCR; the TCRdb copy retains only in-frame clones and omits some. The sample lists approximately 250,000 clones, roughly 24% occurring once. The sequencing sample was made of naive CD4+ T cells from blood. These receptors originate from a woman aged 30 to 39 with type 1 diabetes. Each CDR3 is given with its conserved first and last residue. The order of the fields is J gene, V gene, clone size, D gene, CDR3 protein, CDR3 DNA. The D gene is left open where the match is weak. A row's size may be missing; if present it is once, few, many or a size class.

j_call: TRBJ1-5; v_call: TRBV9; clone_size: -; d_call: -; cdr3_aa: CASSVSGNSNQPQHF; cdr3_nt: TGTGCCAGCAGCGTATCAGGGAATAGCAATCAGCCCCAGCATTTT
j_call: TRBJ2-1; v_call: TRBV30; clone_size: -; d_call: TRBD2; cdr3_aa: CAWSGSGINEQFF; cdr3_nt: TGTGCCTGGAGTGGGAGCGGGATTAATGAGCAGTTCTTC
j_call: TRBJ2-5; v_call: TRBV30; clone_size: -; d_call: TRBD2; cdr3_aa: CAWSVLLAETQYF; cdr3_nt: TGTGCCTGGAGTGTACTTCTAGCGGAAACCCAGTACTTC
j_call: TRBJ2-7; v_call: TRBV7-3; clone_size: -; d_call: TRBD2; cdr3_aa: CASSLSGSSYEQYF; cdr3_nt: TGTGCCAGCAGCCTTAGCGGGAGCTCCTACGAGCAGTACTTC
j_call: TRBJ2-1; v_call: TRBV30; clone_size: -; d_call: -; cdr3_aa: CAWYPGARVYNEQFF; cdr3_nt: TGTGCCTGGTACCCGGGAGCGCGAGTTTACAATGAGCAGTTCTTC
j_call: TRBJ2-3; v_call: TRBV13; clone_size: -; d_call: -; cdr3_aa: CASSLIPRADTQYF; cdr3_nt: TGTGCCAGCAGCTTAATCCCCAGGGCAGATACGCAGTATTTT
j_call: TRBJ2-1; v_call: TRBV28; clone_size: few; d_call: -; cdr3_aa: CASSLGQDNEQFF; cdr3_nt: TGTGCCAGCAGTTTAGGGCAGGACAATGAGCAGTTCTTC
j_call: TRBJ2-1; v_call: TRBV6-1; clone_size: few; d_call: TRBD2; cdr3_aa: CASSGTPGLAGRNEQFF; cdr3_nt: TGTGCCAGCAGTGGGACCCCGGGACTAGCGGGAAGGAATGAGCAGTTCTTC
j_call: TRBJ2-5; v_call: TRBV19; clone_size: -; d_call: TRBD2; cdr3_aa: CASRAGRIQETQYF; cdr3_nt: TGTGCCAGTAGAGCGGGACGGATACAAGAGACCCAGTACTTC
j_call: TRBJ1-1; v_call: TRBV30; clone_size: few; d_call: -; cdr3_aa: CAWSGLGDEAFF; cdr3_nt: TGTGCCTGGAGCGGCCTGGGAGATGAAGCTTTCTTT
j_call: TRBJ2-3; v_call: TRBV21-1; clone_size: few; d_call: -; cdr3_aa: CASSPPRDLSTDTQYF; cdr3_nt: TGTGCCAGCAGCCCCCCCAGGGACTTAAGCACAGATACGCAGTATTTT
j_call: TRBJ2-7; v_call: TRBV6-5; clone_size: -; d_call: TRBD2; cdr3_aa: CASSYSWVSGTYEQYF; cdr3_nt: TGTGCCAGCAGTTACTCGTGGGTTAGCGGGACGTACGAGCAGTACTTC
j_call: TRBJ2-7; v_call: TRBV7-2; clone_size: -; d_call: -; cdr3_aa: CASTDRARNSYEQYF; cdr3_nt: TGTGCCAGCACCGATCGAGCGAGGAACTCCTACGAGCAGTACTTC
j_call: TRBJ2-3; v_call: TRBV30; clone_size: -; d_call: TRBD2; cdr3_aa: CASSLLAGTDTQYF; cdr3_nt: TGTGCTTCGAGCCTGCTAGCGGGCACAGATACGCAGTATTTT
j_call: TRBJ1-1; v_call: TRBV27; clone_size: -; d_call: -; cdr3_aa: CASSLMGRTEAFF; cdr3_nt: TGTGCCAGCAGTTTAATGGGGCGCACTGAAGCTTTCTTT
j_call: TRBJ2-7; v_call: TRBV5-1; clone_size: few; d_call: TRBD2; cdr3_aa: CASRRTSGSHHEQYF; cdr3_nt: TGCGCCAGCAGACGGACTAGCGGGAGCCACCACGAGCAGTACTTC
j_call: TRBJ2-3; v_call: TRBV20-1; clone_size: -; d_call: -; cdr3_aa: CSAKRADTQYF; cdr3_nt: TGCAGTGCTAAAAGAGCAGATACGCAGTATTTT
j_call: TRBJ1-2; v_call: TRBV5-4; clone_size: -; d_call: -; cdr3_aa: CASSLPKTGTYGYTF; cdr3_nt: TGTGCCAGCAGCTTGCCTAAAACGGGAACGTATGGCTACACCTTC
j_call: TRBJ2-7; v_call: TRBV2; clone_size: -; d_call: TRBD2; cdr3_aa: CASSEIPPGLAISNEQYF; cdr3_nt: TGTGCCAGCAGTGAAATTCCCCCGGGACTAGCAATCAGCAACGAGCAGTACTTC
j_call: TRBJ2-1; v_call: TRBV5-4; clone_size: -; d_call: TRBD2; cdr3_aa: CASSSAGGLSYNEQFF; cdr3_nt: TGTGCCAGCAGCTCAGCGGGAGGCCTGTCCTACAATGAGCAGTTCTTC
j_call: TRBJ1-2; v_call: TRBV5-4; clone_size: -; d_call: TRBD1; cdr3_aa: CASSYDRDGGYTF; cdr3_nt: TGTGCCAGCAGTTACGACAGGGACGGTGGCTACACCTTC
j_call: TRBJ2-7; v_call: TRBV29-1; clone_size: -; d_call: -; cdr3_aa: CSATGSYEQYF; cdr3_nt: TGCAGCGCAACAGGATCCTACGAGCAGTACTTC
j_call: TRBJ2-2; v_call: TRBV9; clone_size: few; d_call: TRBD1; cdr3_aa: CASSVTRGTGELFF; cdr3_nt: TGTGCCAGCAGCGTTACCAGGGGGACAGGGGAGCTGTTTTTT
j_call: TRBJ2-7; v_call: TRBV4-1; clone_size: -; d_call: TRBD2; cdr3_aa: CASSQVGLVSYEQYF; cdr3_nt: TGCGCCAGCAGCCAGGTGGGACTAGTCTCCTACGAGCAGTACTTC
j_call: TRBJ2-7; v_call: TRBV2; clone_size: -; d_call: TRBD2; cdr3_aa: CASSETSWSVPYEQYF; cdr3_nt: TGTGCCAGCAGTGAGACTAGCTGGTCGGTCCCCTACGAGCAGTACTTC
j_call: TRBJ2-5; v_call: TRBV29-1; clone_size: few; d_call: -; cdr3_aa: CSVERVRQETQYF; cdr3_nt: TGCAGCGTTGAGAGGGTCCGACAAGAGACCCAGTACTTC
j_call: TRBJ2-7; v_call: TRBV7-3; clone_size: -; d_call: TRBD2; cdr3_aa: CASSQGTSGSEEQYF; cdr3_nt: TGTGCCAGCAGCCAAGGGACTAGCGGGAGTGAAGAGCAGTACTTC
j_call: TRBJ2-1; v_call: TRBV9; clone_size: -; d_call: -; cdr3_aa: CASSVLASLSYNEQFF; cdr3_nt: TGTGCCAGCAGCGTACTTGCTAGCCTCTCCTACAATGAGCAGTTCTTC
j_call: TRBJ2-7; v_call: TRBV9; clone_size: -; d_call: TRBD2; cdr3_aa: CASSSTSGSSYEQYF; cdr3_nt: TGTGCCAGCAGCTCTACTAGCGGGAGCTCCTACGAGCAGTACTTC
j_call: TRBJ2-2; v_call: TRBV19; clone_size: few; d_call: TRBD2; cdr3_aa: CASSRILAGGSGELFF; cdr3_nt: TGTGCCAGTAGTAGGATTCTAGCGGGAGGTTCCGGGGAGCTGTTTTTT
j_call: TRBJ1-5; v_call: TRBV30; clone_size: few; d_call: -; cdr3_aa: CAWSRQANQPQHF; cdr3_nt: TGTGCCTGGAGCCGACAGGCCAATCAGCCCCAGCATTTT
j_call: TRBJ1-4; v_call: TRBV10-3; clone_size: once; d_call: -; cdr3_aa: CAISESGQFNEKLFF; cdr3_nt: TGTGCCATCAGTGAGTCTGGACAGTTTAATGAAAAACTGTTTTTT
j_call: TRBJ2-6; v_call: TRBV5-1; clone_size: -; d_call: -; cdr3_aa: CASQTGLAANVLTF; cdr3_nt: TGCGCCAGCCAGACAGGTCTGGCGGCCAACGTCCTGACTTTC
j_call: TRBJ2-7; v_call: TRBV29-1; clone_size: -; d_call: TRBD1; cdr3_aa: CSVDDRGYEQYF; cdr3_nt: TGCAGCGTGGATGACAGGGGCTACGAGCAGTACTTC
j_call: TRBJ2-5; v_call: TRBV14; clone_size: -; d_call: TRBD2; cdr3_aa: CASSQASRASGWYQETQYF; cdr3_nt: TGTGCCAGCAGCCAAGCATCGAGGGCTAGCGGGTGGTACCAAGAGACCCAGTACTTC
j_call: TRBJ2-7; v_call: TRBV6-5; clone_size: few; d_call: TRBD1; cdr3_aa: CASGPGQGTYEQYF; cdr3_nt: TGTGCCAGCGGACCGGGACAGGGAACCTACGAGCAGTACTTC
j_call: TRBJ1-1; v_call: TRBV5-1; clone_size: -; d_call: -; cdr3_aa: CASSWGGSTEAFF; cdr3_nt: TGCGCCAGCAGCTGGGGGGGCAGCACTGAAGCTTTCTTT
j_call: TRBJ1-3; v_call: TRBV9; clone_size: -; d_call: -; cdr3_aa: CASSVVTGSGNTIYF; cdr3_nt: TGTGCCAGCAGCGTAGTAACCGGCTCTGGAAACACCATATATTTT
j_call: TRBJ2-7; v_call: TRBV19; clone_size: few; d_call: -; cdr3_aa: CASRTSPSGYEQYF; cdr3_nt: TGTGCCAGTAGAACCTCACCTTCAGGCTACGAGCAGTACTTC
j_call: TRBJ1-1; v_call: TRBV6-5; clone_size: -; d_call: TRBD1; cdr3_aa: CASSREGAHTEAFF; cdr3_nt: TGTGCCAGCAGTCGCGAGGGGGCCCACACTGAAGCTTTCTTT
j_call: TRBJ2-7; v_call: TRBV4-1; clone_size: few; d_call: -; cdr3_aa: CASSQFLGAADSYEQYF; cdr3_nt: TGCGCCAGCAGCCAATTTCTTGGAGCGGCTGACTCCTACGAGCAGTACTTC
j_call: TRBJ1-2; v_call: TRBV2; clone_size: -; d_call: -; cdr3_aa: CASSQMGGEDYGYTF; cdr3_nt: TGTGCCAGCAGCCAAATGGGGGGAGAGGACTATGGCTACACCTTC
j_call: TRBJ2-7; v_call: TRBV15; clone_size: -; d_call: TRBD1; cdr3_aa: CATSRGQGPYEQYF; cdr3_nt: TGTGCCACCAGCAGGGGACAGGGTCCCTACGAGCAGTACTTC
j_call: TRBJ1-2; v_call: TRBV30; clone_size: -; d_call: TRBD1; cdr3_aa: CAWSVPGQGNYGYTF; cdr3_nt: TGTGCCTGGAGTGTACCCGGACAGGGGAACTATGGCTACACCTTC
j_call: TRBJ2-2; v_call: TRBV7-3; clone_size: -; d_call: -; cdr3_aa: CASSLIAGNTGELFF; cdr3_nt: TGTGCCAGCAGCTTAATCGCGGGAAACACCGGGGAGCTGTTTTTT
j_call: TRBJ1-5; v_call: TRBV7-2; clone_size: -; d_call: TRBD1; cdr3_aa: CASSLVSGTGLIQPQHF; cdr3_nt: TGTGCCAGCAGCTTAGTGTCCGGGACAGGGCTTATCCAGCCCCAGCATTTT
j_call: TRBJ2-1; v_call: TRBV18; clone_size: few; d_call: -; cdr3_aa: CASSPTGTNDEQFF; cdr3_nt: TGTGCCAGCTCACCAACCGGGACAAACGATGAGCAGTTCTTC
j_call: TRBJ2-1; v_call: TRBV28; clone_size: few; d_call: TRBD1; cdr3_aa: CASRIRDSYNEQFF; cdr3_nt: TGTGCCAGCAGGATACGGGACAGCTACAATGAGCAGTTCTTC
j_call: TRBJ2-3; v_call: TRBV28; clone_size: few; d_call: TRBD2; cdr3_aa: CASSRLAGVGLDTQYF; cdr3_nt: TGTGCCAGCAGTAGACTAGCGGGAGTAGGGTTAGATACGCAGTATTTT